A single sample gave rise to the 27 T cell receptor beta chains below, sequenced in a study of T cells after yellow fever vaccination. TCRdb recomputed calls from the 5' RACE reads with MiXCR, one row per CDR3 protein. Seen here are 400,000 or so distinct CDR3 sequences, more than 5.5% observed once, and the top ten hold approximately 15%. This specimen was PBMCs, taken 5 days after the yellow fever booster vaccination. These receptor sequences come from a man younger than 40 who received the YFV17D yellow fever vaccine.

In its sample, this clonotype was seen many times. This chain joins TRBV7-9 and TRBJ2-3; D is perhaps TRBD2 (5 bases). The CDR3 totals 16 residues. V lost 1 base to trimming and J lost 0 bases, with 11 bases between them. Germline assignment: CDR1 SEHNR and CDR2 FQNEAQ (reference sequence). CDR3 DNA sequence: TGTGCCAGCAGCTTAGGTTGGACTCCCAGCACAGATACGCAGTATTTT. Residues: CASSLGWTPSTDTQYF.

This chain uses TRBV29-1 with TRBJ2-6; no firm D call. Germline V gene lookup returns CDR1 SQVTM and CDR2 ANQGSEA. The germline V and J ends were trimmed by 6 bases and 2 bases, with 17 bases remaining between them. The CDR3 runs to 16 residues. CDR3 sequence (DNA): TGCAGCGTCTCAAGACCGGCAGGTACTGGGGCCAACGTCCTGACTTTC. It encodes CSVSRPAGTGANVLTF.

V is TRBV5-1 and J is TRBJ2-3, with 10 nucleotides matching TRBD2. Per germline, CDR1 SGHRS and CDR2 YFSETQ. This CDR3 contains 16 residues. Trimming removed 4 bases from V and 0 bases from J; junction bases left unmatched: 5. CDR3 region: CASSVATSGSTDTQYF. The DNA for the CDR3 is TGCGCCAGCAGCGTGGCGACTAGCGGGAGCACAGATACGCAGTATTTT.

This clonotype was counted at least ten times. This chain uses TRBV7-3 with TRBJ2-3, with a tentative D call TRBD2 (7 bases). CDR3 length: 14 residues. V dropped 3 bases and J dropped 4 bases, with 11 bases sitting between them. Germline assignment: CDR1 SGHTA and CDR2 FQGTGA. CDR3 sequence reads: CASSLGGPADTQYF. The DNA of the CDR3 is TGTGCCAGCAGCTTGGGGGGGCCCGCAGATACGCAGTATTTT.

This chain joins TRBV11-2 and TRBJ1-6; TRBD1 matches 12 bases. V gave up 4 bases and J gave up 9 bases; unmatched junction bases: 19. CDR3 size: 20 residues. In germline, CDR1 is SGHAT, CDR2 FQNNGV. Here the CDR3 reads CASSSPVRGGQGAYGSPLHF. CDR3 DNA: TGTGCCAGCAGCTCACCCGTAAGAGGGGGACAGGGGGCTTATGGTTCACCCCTCCACTTT.

This clonotype has just a few counts. The V and J genes are TRBV5-5 and TRBJ2-2; 7 positions match TRBD1. CDR1 is SGHKS, CDR2 YYEKEE, per germline (reference sequence). This CDR3 has 15 residues. Trimming removed 4 bases from V and 1 base from J; junction bases left unmatched: 4. The CDR3 sequence: CASSPGQMNTGELFF. The CDR3, as DNA: TGTGCCAGCAGCCCGGGACAGATGAACACCGGGGAGCTGTTTTTT.

This clonotype turned up a few times. This chain connects TRBV7-9 to TRBJ2-2; D might be TRBD1 (6 bases). CDR1 and CDR2 (germline): SEHNR, FQNEAQ (reference sequence). Trimming shortened V by 3 bases and J by 4 bases, and 15 bases separated the two germline ends. The CDR3 extends over 16 amino acids. CDR3 sequence (DNA): TGTGCCAGCAGCTTTAAAAGACAGGCGGGCACCGGGGAGCTGTTTTTT. Translating gives CASSFKRQAGTGELFF. Full variable domain (outside the CDR3, taken from reference TRBV7-9 and TRBJ2-2): DTGVSQNPRHKITKRGQNVTFRCDPISEHNRLYWYRQTLGQGPEFLTYFQNEAQLEKSRLLSDRFSAERPKGSFSTLEIQRTEQGDSAMYLCASSFKRQAGTGELFFGEGSRLTVL.

This clonotype was seen only a few times. The rearrangement uses TRBV10-3 and TRBJ1-5; no clear D gene. This CDR3 has 13 amino acids. V lost 6 bases to trimming and J lost 2 bases, with 8 bases between them. Germline CDR1 is ENHRY and CDR2 is SYGVKD. Here the CDR3 reads CAIRGTGNQPQHF. CDR3 nucleotides: TGTGCCATCAGGGGAACGGGCAATCAGCCCCAGCATTTT.

The sample holds a few counts of this clonotype. The V call is TRBV7-2, the J call TRBJ2-5; no clear D gene. Germline CDR1 reads SGHTA; CDR2 reads FQGNSA. Trimming cost V 3 bases and J 8 bases, with 10 bases left between them. There are 12 residues in the CDR3. CDR3 nucleotide sequence: TGTGCCAGCAGCTTGGACCGGTTTACCCAGTACTTC. It translates to CASSLDRFTQYF.

This clonotype was seen repeatedly, ten times or more. J is TRBJ2-6 and V is TRBV5-6; D unclear. Germline assignment: CDR1 SGHDT and CDR2 YYEEEE. The CDR3 spans 14 residues. The V gene lost 9 bases and the J gene lost 1 base, with 11 bases spanning the gap. CDR3 in amino acids: CATEISSGANVLTF. In DNA, the CDR3 is TGTGCCACCGAGATCTCTTCTGGGGCCAACGTCCTGACTTTC.

In this sample, this clonotype turned up a few times. The rearrangement links TRBV5-1 to TRBJ2-3; D is possibly TRBD1 or TRBD2 (5 bases each). Germline CDR1 is SGHRS and CDR2 is YFSETQ. The CDR3 totals 14 residues. The V and J ends lost 0 bases and 8 bases respectively, with 13 bases between them. The CDR3 nucleotides read TGCGCCAGCAGCTTGGCCGGGGACGGACCTACGCAGTATTTT. It yields the protein CASSLAGDGPTQYF.

This clonotype was detected ten times or more. This sequence joins TRBV2 and TRBJ2-4, with 8 bases lining up with TRBD2. Per germline, CDR1 SNHLY and CDR2 FYNNEI. V gave up 4 bases and J gave up 4 bases; unmatched junction bases: 6. This CDR3 spans 15 amino acids. The chain's CDR3 is CASSVSGSAKNIQYF. The CDR3 bases are TGTGCCAGCAGTGTAAGCGGGAGTGCAAAAAACATTCAGTACTTC.

Ten or more counts support this clonotype. The chain is built from TRBV7-2 and TRBJ1-2, with 7 positions matching TRBD1. The V gene's germline CDR1 is SGHTA and CDR2 FQGNSA. Trimming cost V 7 bases and J 1 base; bases outside gene matches: 12. The CDR3 runs 16 residues. In DNA form, the CDR3 reads TGTGCCAGCACTCCCGGGACAGCGCCGAGTAACTATGGCTACACCTTC. Amino acid sequence: CASTPGTAPSNYGYTF.

This clonotype has only a few counts. The chain joins TRBV12-3 or TRBV12-4 to TRBJ1-5; maybe TRBD1 (5 bases). This CDR3 region has 15 residues. V shed 7 bases and J shed 4 bases, with 17 bases lying between them. CDR3 sequence (DNA): TGTGCCAGCAAACAAGGGGCAGGCGAAAATCAGCCCCAGCATTTT. Translating gives CASKQGAGENQPQHF.

Many counts were recorded for this clonotype. The CDR3 coding sequence is TGCAGTGCTATCTCAAATGAGCAGTTCTTC. Translated, it gives CSAISNEQFF. The chain links TRBV20-1 to TRBJ2-1, with unresolved D. V lost 4 bases and J 7 bases, leaving 5 bases between the germline ends. The CDR3 is 10 amino acids. CDR1 and CDR2 from the germline V gene are DFQATT and SNEGSKA (reference sequence).

This clonotype was seen ten or more times. CDR3 coding DNA: TGTGCCAGCAGCTTACGGGGGGCAGATACGCAGTATTTT. Translation: CASSLRGADTQYF. This chain connects TRBV7-3 to TRBJ2-3, with TRBD2 matching 7 bases. The length of the CDR3 is 13 residues. V lost 2 bases, J lost 4 bases, and 0 bases stayed unmatched. The germline V gene has CDR1 SGHTA and CDR2 FQGTGA.

The rearrangement links TRBV7-9 to TRBJ2-1; unclear D gene. Germline CDR1 reads SEHNR; CDR2 reads FQNEAQ (reference sequence). V lost 8 bases and J lost 0, with 17 bases in between. The CDR3 is made up of 16 amino acids. The chain's CDR3 is CASATQAASSYNEQFF. The CDR3 coding sequence is TGTGCCAGCGCAACCCAGGCCGCGAGCTCCTACAATGAGCAGTTCTTC.

The rearrangement links TRBV9 to TRBJ2-7; tentatively, D is TRBD2 (6 bases). Trimming shortened V by 2 bases and J by 5 bases, and 17 bases separated the two germline ends. Germline V gives CDR1 SGDLS, CDR2 YYNGEE. This CDR3 region has 15 residues. For the CDR3, the DNA is TGTGCCAGCAGCGTCGGTAGGTTCTCGGGAGACGAGCAGTACTTC. It encodes CASSVGRFSGDEQYF.

This clonotype was detected a few times. CDR3 protein: CASSVEGSAYNEQFF. The DNA for the CDR3 is TGTGCCAGCAGTGTTGAAGGTAGCGCATACAATGAGCAGTTCTTC. The chain joins TRBV6-4 to TRBJ2-1; D may be TRBD2 (5 bases). Germline CDR1 reads MRHNA; CDR2 reads SNTAGT. Trimming removed 4 bases at V and 4 bases at J, with 14 bases between. The CDR3 runs to 15 residues.

The chain is built from TRBV6-2 or TRBV6-3 and TRBJ2-7; D unclear. The CDR3 runs 18 residues. The germline gives CDR1 MNHEY, CDR2 SVGEGT. Here the CDR3 reads CTRSPRVVGKILIYEQYF. CDR3 nucleotide sequence: TGTACCCGCAGTCCCCGAGTTGTAGGGAAGATTTTAATCTACGAGCAGTACTTC.

There are a few counts of this clonotype. The chain couples TRBV20-1 to TRBJ2-2, with D perhaps TRBD1 (6 bases). This CDR3 is 14 amino acids long. Germline V gene sequence: CDR1 DFQATT, CDR2 SNEGSKA (reference sequence). Deletions cut 5 bases from V and 4 bases from J, with 14 bases between. The CDR3 DNA reads TGCAGTGCTGGGAGACAGGCGGCCACCGGGGAGCTGTTTTTT. Translating gives CSAGRQAATGELFF.

This clonotype was recorded many times. The chain combines TRBV20-1 with TRBJ2-1, with 8 nucleotides matching TRBD1. Germline V gene lookup returns CDR1 DFQATT and CDR2 SNEGSKA (reference sequence). The CDR3 sequence is 12 residues long. V lost 5 bases to trimming and J lost 9 bases; unmatched junction nucleotides: 6. CDR3 in amino acids: CSAPDRGGEQFF. CDR3 bases: TGCAGTGCTCCCGACAGGGGCGGTGAGCAGTTCTTC.

Comment on this clonotype: Given a much more abundant clone one base away, this may be a read error. The rearrangement uses TRBV29-1 and TRBJ2-5; 11 nucleotides match TRBD2. The germline V gene has CDR1 SQVTM and CDR2 ANQGSEA. Germline trimming cut 4 bases from V and 9 bases from J; bases unmatched to any gene: 13. This CDR3 spans 15 amino acids. CDR3: CSVGGGLAGGESQYF. The CDR3 bases are TGCAGCGTTGGGGGGGGGCTAGCGGGAGGTGAGTCCCAGTACTTC. The variable domain in full, with the rest retrieved from reference TRBV29-1 and TRBJ2-5, is SAVISQKPSRDICQRGTSLTIQCQVDSQVTMMFWYRQQPGQSLTLIATANQGSEATYESGFVIDKFPISRPNLTFSTLTVSNMSPEDSSIYLCSVGGGLAGGESQYFGPGTRLLVL.

This clonotype has at least ten counts. This rearrangement joins TRBV5-6 to TRBJ2-3, with 9 bases matching TRBD2. The CDR3 has 15 amino acids. The ends lost 5 bases at V and 8 bases at J; junction bases unmatched: 12. Germline lookup yields CDR1 SGHDT and CDR2 YYEEEE. The CDR3 nucleotides are TGTGCCAGCAGTAAGATGGGGACTAGCTTCCGTACGCAGTATTTT. Its protein is CASSKMGTSFRTQYF.

This sequence joins TRBV12-3 or TRBV12-4 and TRBJ2-7, with 7 bases that match TRBD2. V shed 4 bases and J 7 bases; nucleotides not matched to a gene: 10. This CDR3 region has 14 residues. The CDR3 region has the DNA TGTGCCAGCAGTTACGGAGGGAGGGCCGAGGAGCAGTACTTC. Protein product: CASSYGGRAEEQYF.

In this sample, this clonotype turned up a few times. The V gene is TRBV27, the J gene TRBJ2-1, with D possibly TRBD1 on 6 matching bases. CDR1 and CDR2 from the germline V gene are MNHEY and SMNVEV (reference sequence). This CDR3 has 15 residues. V shed 6 bases and J shed 4 bases, with 16 bases lying between them. CDR3 in amino acids: CASRAGIQGYNEQFF. For the CDR3, the DNA is TGTGCCAGCAGGGCTGGGATACAGGGTTACAATGAGCAGTTCTTC.

The sample holds many counts of this clonotype. The chain joins TRBV20-1 to TRBJ2-7; 13 nucleotides line up with TRBD2. The ends lost 6 bases at V and 3 bases at J; junction bases unmatched: 14. The germline CDR1 and CDR2 sequences are DFQATT and SNEGSKA (reference sequence). The CDR3 has 17 amino acids. CDR3: CSATSGTSGMQSYEQYF. For the CDR3, the DNA is TGCAGTGCCACTTCCGGGACTAGCGGGATGCAAAGCTACGAGCAGTACTTC.